This is a list of T cell receptor beta chains from one sample in a study of blood T cell repertoires in COVID-19. Libraries were prepared by immunoSEQ multiplex PCR; TCRdb keeps only in-frame clonotypes and omits some of them. The table includes about 75,000 clones, approximately 86% detected once. The sequenced sample consisted of peripheral blood. All receptors derive from an elderly man with COVID-19, enrolled during active disease. Each CDR3 is given with its conserved first and last residue. A D gene is named only where the DNA matches it firmly.

D: NA; V: TRBV11-2; J: TRBJ2-3; CDR3: CASSLVQGGTDTQYF
D: TRBD1; V: TRBV19; J: TRBJ2-1; CDR3: CASSIPGQGAGDEQFF
D: TRBD2; V: TRBV19; J: TRBJ2-3; CDR3: CACGGRQITDTQYF
D: NA; V: TRBV19; J: TRBJ1-1; CDR3: CASLKNTEAFF
D: NA; V: TRBV5-1; J: TRBJ2-7; CDR3: CASSLAATNYEQYF
D: NA; V: TRBV2; J: TRBJ1-6; CDR3: CASSESLGSYNSPLHF
D: NA; V: TRBV5-6; J: TRBJ2-4; CDR3: CASSIGEQNIQYF
D: NA; V: TRBV18; J: TRBJ1-2; CDR3: CASSPPVRVDYGYTF
D: TRBD1; V: TRBV6-5; J: TRBJ2-2; CDR3: CASRRQGRETGELFF
D: TRBD1; V: TRBV5-8; J: TRBJ2-1; CDR3: CASSWDRIF
D: NA; V: TRBV7-2; J: TRBJ1-1; CDR3: CASSLGQNTEAFF
D: NA; V: TRBV19; J: TRBJ1-2; CDR3: CATRTQGRKGYGYTF
D: NA; V: TRBV11-2; J: TRBJ1-2; CDR3: CASSLGQNYGYTF
D: NA; V: TRBV19; J: TRBJ2-2; CDR3: CASSIGPRNTGELFF
D: NA; V: TRBV5-4; J: TRBJ2-7; CDR3: CASSPGTLEAYEQYF
D: NA; V: TRBV5-1; J: TRBJ2-2; CDR3: CASSLLQGNTGELFF
D: TRBD1; V: TRBV4-2; J: TRBJ1-5; CDR3: CASSQGQKNQPQHF
D: NA; V: TRBV12-3/TRBV12-4; J: TRBJ1-2; CDR3: CASSLAGAYGYTF
D: NA; V: TRBV3-1/TRBV3-2; J: TRBJ1-3; CDR3: CASSQDSGGHAIYF
D: NA; V: TRBV6-5; J: TRBJ1-1; CDR3: CASRATGKRTEAFF
D: NA; V: TRBV27; J: TRBJ1-2; CDR3: CASRQAFGGYTF
D: NA; V: TRBV2; J: TRBJ1-4; CDR3: CASSPRLGGKLFF
D: TRBD1; V: TRBV2; J: TRBJ2-2; CDR3: CASSEGRGLGTGELFF
D: NA; V: TRBV18; J: TRBJ1-5; CDR3: CASSGGGNQPQHF
D: NA; V: TRBV5-6; J: TRBJ1-6; CDR3: CASSLEQTNSPLHF
D: TRBD2; V: TRBV7-2; J: TRBJ2-5; CDR3: CASSLRRGGETQYF
D: TRBD2; V: TRBV27; J: TRBJ2-1; CDR3: CASSLSSSGTYNEQFF
D: NA; V: TRBV18; J: TRBJ2-7; CDR3: CASSPQLAGLGNEQYF
D: NA; V: TRBV5-6; J: TRBJ2-5; CDR3: CASSWGDQETQYF
D: TRBD1; V: TRBV28; J: TRBJ1-5; CDR3: CASSPWDRGRDQPQHF
D: TRBD1; V: TRBV5-1; J: TRBJ2-3; CDR3: CASSLPGQGFPGTDTQYF
D: NA; V: TRBV7-9; J: TRBJ2-2; CDR3: CASSPEPGNTGELFF
D: NA; V: TRBV6-2/TRBV6-3; J: TRBJ1-1; CDR3: CASSRRVNTEAFF
D: TRBD1; V: TRBV29-1; J: TRBJ1-4; CDR3: CSVSLVRTGDEKLFF
D: TRBD2; V: TRBV7-4; J: TRBJ2-1; CDR3: CASSWDSGGARNEQFF
D: TRBD1; V: TRBV7-8; J: TRBJ1-1; CDR3: CASSARGGDTEAFF
D: NA; V: TRBV7-3; J: TRBJ2-7; CDR3: CASSFTRVDEQYF
D: NA; V: TRBV2; J: TRBJ1-6; CDR3: CASSAQGLGLNSPLHF
D: TRBD2; V: TRBV5-5; J: TRBJ2-3; CDR3: CASRPSGGAFRSTDTQYF
D: TRBD1; V: TRBV28; J: TRBJ2-7; CDR3: CASRRTGLREQYF
D: NA; V: TRBV5-1; J: TRBJ2-1; CDR3: CASSYSGVPSYNEQFF
D: TRBD2; V: TRBV18; J: TRBJ2-7; CDR3: CASSPLGLAGEEQYF
D: TRBD1; V: TRBV23-1; J: TRBJ1-4; CDR3: CAPTRQGKNNEKLFF
D: NA; V: TRBV11-3; J: TRBJ1-1; CDR3: CASSLYRNTEAFF
D: NA; V: TRBV4-1; J: TRBJ2-5; CDR3: CASSQVGGETQYF
D: NA; V: TRBV6-2/TRBV6-3; J: TRBJ1-4; CDR3: CASSPPGLGNEKLFF
D: TRBD1; V: TRBV7-2; J: TRBJ1-6; CDR3: CASSLGGTGSSPLHF
D: NA; V: TRBV11-3; J: TRBJ2-7; CDR3: CASRRGSDEQYF
D: TRBD1; V: TRBV19; J: TRBJ1-5; CDR3: CASSIASAGGNQPQHF
D: TRBD2; V: TRBV3-1/TRBV3-2; J: TRBJ2-1; CDR3: CASSHGTRARFF
D: NA; V: TRBV11-2; J: TRBJ1-6; CDR3: CASSLDPARSSPLHF
D: NA; V: TRBV7-2; J: TRBJ1-1; CDR3: CASSLARENTEAFF